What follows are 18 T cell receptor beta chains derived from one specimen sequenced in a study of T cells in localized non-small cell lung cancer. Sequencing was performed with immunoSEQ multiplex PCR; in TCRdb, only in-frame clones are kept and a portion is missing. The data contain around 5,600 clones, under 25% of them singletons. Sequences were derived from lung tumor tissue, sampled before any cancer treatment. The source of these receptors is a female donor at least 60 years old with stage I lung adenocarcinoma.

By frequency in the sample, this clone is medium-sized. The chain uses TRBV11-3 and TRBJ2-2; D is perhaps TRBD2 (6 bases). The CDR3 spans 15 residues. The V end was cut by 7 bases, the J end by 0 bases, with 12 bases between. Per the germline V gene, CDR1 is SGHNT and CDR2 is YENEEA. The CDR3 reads CASTRVAANTGELFF. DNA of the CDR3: TGTGCCAGCACCCGGGTAGCGGCGAACACCGGGGAGCTGTTTTTT.

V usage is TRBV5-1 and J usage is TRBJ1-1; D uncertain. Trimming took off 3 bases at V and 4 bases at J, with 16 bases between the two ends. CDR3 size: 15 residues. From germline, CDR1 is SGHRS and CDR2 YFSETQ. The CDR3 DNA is TGCGCCAGCAGCTCGGACGGCGTCGAAGGCACTGAAGCTTTCTTT. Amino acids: CASSSDGVEGTEAFF. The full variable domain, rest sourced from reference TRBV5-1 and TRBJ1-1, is KAGVTQTPRYLIKTRGQQVTLSCSPISGHRSVSWYQQTPGQGLQFLFEYFSETQRNKGNFPGRFSGRQFSNSRSEMNVSTLELGDSALYLCASSSDGVEGTEAFFGQGTRLTVV.

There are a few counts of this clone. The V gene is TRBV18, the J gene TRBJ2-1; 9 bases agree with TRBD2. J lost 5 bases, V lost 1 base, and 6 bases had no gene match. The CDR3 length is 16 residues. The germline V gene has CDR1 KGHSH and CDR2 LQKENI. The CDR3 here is CASSPLKAGGHNEQFF. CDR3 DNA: TGTGCCAGCTCACCACTGAAAGCGGGAGGTCACAATGAGCAGTTCTTC.

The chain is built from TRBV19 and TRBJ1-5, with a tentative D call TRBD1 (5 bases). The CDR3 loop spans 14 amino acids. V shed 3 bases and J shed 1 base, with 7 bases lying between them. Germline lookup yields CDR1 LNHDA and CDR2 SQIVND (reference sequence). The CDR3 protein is CASSIGGSNQPQHF. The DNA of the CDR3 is TGTGCCAGTAGTATCGGGGGGAGCAATCAGCCCCAGCATTTT.

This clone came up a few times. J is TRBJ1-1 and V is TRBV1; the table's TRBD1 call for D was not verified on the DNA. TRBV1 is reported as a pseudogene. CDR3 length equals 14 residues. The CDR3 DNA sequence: TGCGCCAGCAGCCAAGTTAAAGGGGGTACTGAAGCTTTCTTT. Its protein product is CASSQVKGGTEAFF.

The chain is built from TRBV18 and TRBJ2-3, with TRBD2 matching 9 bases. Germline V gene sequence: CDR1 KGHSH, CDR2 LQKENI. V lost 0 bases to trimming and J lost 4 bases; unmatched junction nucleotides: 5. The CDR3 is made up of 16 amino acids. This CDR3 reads CASSPPPSGTADTQYF. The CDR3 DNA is TGTGCCAGCTCACCACCCCCTAGCGGGACGGCAGATACGCAGTATTTT.

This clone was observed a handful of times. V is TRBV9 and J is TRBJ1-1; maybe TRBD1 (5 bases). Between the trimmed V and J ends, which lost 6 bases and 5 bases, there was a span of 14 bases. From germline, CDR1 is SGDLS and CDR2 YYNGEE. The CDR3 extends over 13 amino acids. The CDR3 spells CASKVDMGTEAFF. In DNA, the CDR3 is TGTGCCAGCAAGGTGGACATGGGAACTGAAGCTTTCTTT.

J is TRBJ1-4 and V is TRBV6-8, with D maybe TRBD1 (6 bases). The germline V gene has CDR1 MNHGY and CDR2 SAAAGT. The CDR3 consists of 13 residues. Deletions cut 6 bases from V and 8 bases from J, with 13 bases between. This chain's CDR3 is CASSSGGGEKLFF. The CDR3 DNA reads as TGTGCCAGCAGCTCCGGAGGGGGGGAAAAACTGTTTTTT.

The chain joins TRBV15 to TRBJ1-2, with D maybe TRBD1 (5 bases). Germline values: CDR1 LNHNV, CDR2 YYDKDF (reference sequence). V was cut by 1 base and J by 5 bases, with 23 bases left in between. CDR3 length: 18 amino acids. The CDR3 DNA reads TGTGCCACCAGCAGAGGTCCCGGGGCTTCCCATATGGAATATGGCTACACCTTC. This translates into CATSRGPGASHMEYGYTF. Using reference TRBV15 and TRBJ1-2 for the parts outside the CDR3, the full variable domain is DAMVIQNPRYQVTQFGKPVTLSCSQTLNHNVMYWYQQKSSQAPKLLFHYYDKDFNNEADTPDNFQSRRPNTSFCFLDIRSPGLGDTAMYLCATSRGPGASHMEYGYTFGSGTRLTVV.

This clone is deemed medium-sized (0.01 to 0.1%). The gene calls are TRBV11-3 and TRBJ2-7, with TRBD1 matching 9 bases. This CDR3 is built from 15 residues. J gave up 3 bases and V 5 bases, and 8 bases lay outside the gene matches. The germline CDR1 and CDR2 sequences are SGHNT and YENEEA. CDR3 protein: CASSGGQGPYYEQYF. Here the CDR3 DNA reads TGTGCCAGCAGCGGGGGACAGGGCCCCTACTACGAGCAGTACTTC.

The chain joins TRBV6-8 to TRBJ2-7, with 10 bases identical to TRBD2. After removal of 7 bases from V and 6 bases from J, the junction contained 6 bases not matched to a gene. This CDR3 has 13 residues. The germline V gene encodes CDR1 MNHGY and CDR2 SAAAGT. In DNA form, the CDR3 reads TGTGCCAGCATGGTAGCGGGAGGAATCGAGCAGTACTTC. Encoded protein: CASMVAGGIEQYF.

CDR3 in amino acids: CASSQVWVAGADTQYF. DNA for the CDR3: TGTGCCAGCAGCCAAGTCTGGGTAGCGGGAGCTGATACGCAGTATTTT. The chain combines TRBV14 with TRBJ2-3; 9 bases are a match to TRBD2. In germline, CDR1 is SGHDN, CDR2 FVKESK. J was trimmed by 6 bases and V by 1 base; bases with no gene match: 8. The CDR3 sequence is 16 residues long.

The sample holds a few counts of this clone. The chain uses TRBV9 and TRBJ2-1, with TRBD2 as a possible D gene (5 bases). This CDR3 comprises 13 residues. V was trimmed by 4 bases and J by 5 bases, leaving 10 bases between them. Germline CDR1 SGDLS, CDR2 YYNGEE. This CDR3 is CASSFILDNEQFF. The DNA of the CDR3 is TGTGCCAGCAGCTTCATACTAGACAATGAGCAGTTCTTC.

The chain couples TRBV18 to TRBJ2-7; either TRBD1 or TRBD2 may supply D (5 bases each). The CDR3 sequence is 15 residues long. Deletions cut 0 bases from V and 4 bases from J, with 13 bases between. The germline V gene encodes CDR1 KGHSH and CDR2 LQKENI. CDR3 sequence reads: CASSPPGTRIYEQYF. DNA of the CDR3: TGTGCCAGCTCACCACCCGGGACGAGGATTTACGAGCAGTACTTC.

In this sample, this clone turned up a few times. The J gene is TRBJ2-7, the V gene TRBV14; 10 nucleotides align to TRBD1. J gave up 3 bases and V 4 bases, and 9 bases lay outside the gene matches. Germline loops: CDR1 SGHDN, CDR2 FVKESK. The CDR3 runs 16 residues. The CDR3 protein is CASSLGPGQGNYEQYF. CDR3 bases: TGTGCCAGCAGCCTTGGACCGGGACAGGGGAACTACGAGCAGTACTTC.

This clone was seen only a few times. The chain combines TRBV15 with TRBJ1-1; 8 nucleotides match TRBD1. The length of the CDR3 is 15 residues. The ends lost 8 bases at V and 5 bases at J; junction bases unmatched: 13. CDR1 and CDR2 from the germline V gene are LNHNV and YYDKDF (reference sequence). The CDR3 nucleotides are TGTGCCACCGGGGATCCAGGGGGCGCAAGGACTGAAGCTTTCTTT. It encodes CATGDPGGARTEAFF.

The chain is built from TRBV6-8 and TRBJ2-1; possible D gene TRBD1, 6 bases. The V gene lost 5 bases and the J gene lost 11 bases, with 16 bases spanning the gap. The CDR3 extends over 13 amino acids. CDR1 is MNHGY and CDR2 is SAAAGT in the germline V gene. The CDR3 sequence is CASSLGAQGKQFF. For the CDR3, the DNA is TGTGCCAGCAGTCTTGGGGCACAGGGTAAGCAGTTCTTC.

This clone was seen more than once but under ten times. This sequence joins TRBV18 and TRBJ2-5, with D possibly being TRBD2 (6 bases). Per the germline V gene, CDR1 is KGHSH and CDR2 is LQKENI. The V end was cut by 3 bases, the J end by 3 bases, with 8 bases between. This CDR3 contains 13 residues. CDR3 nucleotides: TGTGCCAGCTCACCCCCTAGCGAAGAGACCCAGTACTTC. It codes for CASSPPSEETQYF.